This TCR beta chain emerged from a study of Tregs in tolerant kidney transplant recipients. Findings and limits, study-wide: Tregs expanded with activated donor B cells seemed most donor-specific. Biological reproducibility was not directly addressed in this study. Few patients were studied, so findings need validation in larger groups.

Only in-frame clones appear in the TCRdb table, and some are missing; sequencing was by immunoSEQ multiplex PCR. The table includes about 64,000 clones, about 87% detected once. Germline CDR1 MNHNS, CDR2 SASEGT. There are 12 residues in the CDR3. V was pared by 4 bases and J by 4 bases, with 7 bases between. On this clone: Antigen: not known.

Related graft donors supplied nonmyeloablative bone marrow transplants, and mixed chimerism was transient. Thawed PBMCs were FACS-sorted into unstimulated CD4+CD25+CD127- regulatory T cells, CD4+CD25- non-regulatory cells, CD4 and CD8 cells. V is TRBV6-1 and J is TRBJ1-2, with D perhaps matching TRBD1 (6 bases). Here the sequenced sample was CD4+ T cells from blood (PBMCs), taken 6 months after the transplant. The receptor comes from a human patient who received a combined kidney and bone marrow transplant. The graft donor may account for some of the T cells. CDR3 nucleotides: TGTGCCAGCAGTGCACAGGGCTATGGCTACACCTTC. This encodes CASSAQGYGYTF.